The entry below describes one TCR beta chain. The antigen remains undetermined. The sample is drawn from a study of T cell repertoires in cytomegalovirus infection. Germline V lookup: CDR1 SGHNT, CDR2 YYREEE (reference sequence). The CDR3 has 15 residues. V was pared by 3 bases and J by 2 bases, with 14 bases between. TCRdb processed the reads anew with MiXCR; each CDR3 protein has one entry. The sample records more than 300,000 distinct CDR3 sequences, about 35% being singletons. The rearrangement links TRBV5-4 to TRBJ1-2, with D perhaps TRBD1 (5 bases). The clonotype comes from a human donor in good health (CMV status not recorded). Some clones in this sample may be carry-over from other donors' samples. Sequencing was performed on cultured PBMCs, taken from culture after CMV antigen stimulation. This CDR3 reads CASSSYRRGNYGYTF. Here the CDR3 DNA reads TGTGCCAGCAGCTCCTATCGGCGGGGGAACTATGGCTACACCTTC.